Listed here are 17 T cell receptor beta chains from one sample, sequenced in a study of T cell repertoires in cytomegalovirus infection. Their antigens remain unidentified. From the reads, TCRdb called clonotypes with MiXCR, one entry per CDR3 protein. The sample holds about 68,000 distinct CDR3 sequences, approximately 22% seen once. Sample: PBMCs, sequenced either directly or after in vitro stimulation (not recorded which). All receptors come from a human donor in good health (CMV status not recorded). Some clones in this sample may be carry-over from other donors' samples.

In this sample, this clonotype turned up many times. The chain joins TRBV7-2 to TRBJ2-7; 7 bases map to TRBD2. Per the germline V gene, CDR1 is SGHTA and CDR2 is FQGNSA. After removal of 5 bases from V and 4 bases from J, the junction contained 2 bases not matched to a gene. The CDR3 is 12 amino acids. CDR3 sequence (DNA): TGTGCCAGCAGCCGGGGAGGGTACGAGCAGTACTTC. This encodes CASSRGGYEQYF.

This clonotype was seen ten or more times. The rearrangement links TRBV7-2 to TRBJ2-1, with D possibly TRBD2 on 5 matching bases. The CDR3 is made up of 14 amino acids. The germline gives CDR1 SGHTA, CDR2 FQGNSA. V dropped 6 bases and J dropped 0 bases, with 9 bases sitting between them. The CDR3 protein is CASRSGSSYNEQFF. In DNA, the CDR3 is TGTGCCAGCAGGAGCGGCAGCTCCTACAATGAGCAGTTCTTC.

This clonotype was observed a few times. The rearrangement links TRBV6-1 to TRBJ2-3, with 7 nucleotides matching TRBD1. J lost 5 bases, V lost 1 base, and 3 bases had no gene match. Germline V gives CDR1 MNHNS, CDR2 SASEGT. The length of the CDR3 is 14 residues. This CDR3 is CASSEGAGGDTQYF. For the CDR3, the DNA is TGTGCCAGCAGTGAAGGGGCAGGGGGAGATACGCAGTATTTT.

This chain uses TRBV25-1 with TRBJ2-3, with D unresolved. The V gene's germline CDR1 is MGHDK and CDR2 SYGVNS. The V end was cut by 5 bases, the J end by 6 bases, with 6 bases between. The CDR3 has 11 amino acids. CDR3 DNA: TGTGCCAGCAGTCAGGTGGATACGCAGTATTTT. It yields the protein CASSQVDTQYF. Full variable domain (rest looked up from reference TRBV25-1 and TRBJ2-3): EADIYQTPRYLVIGTGKKITLECSQTMGHDKMYWYQQDPGMELHLIHYSYGVNSTEKGDLSSESTVSRIRTEHFPLTLESARPSHTSQYLCASSQVDTQYFGPGTRLTVL.

The chain carries TRBV19 and TRBJ2-1, with a possible D match to TRBD1 (5 bases). The CDR3 extends over 15 amino acids. The ends were cut back, 5 bases at V and 0 bases at J, with 11 bases in the middle. CDR1 is LNHDA and CDR2 is SQIVND in the germline V gene (reference sequence). The CDR3 loop is CASSQGSSSYNEQFF. CDR3 DNA sequence: TGTGCCAGTAGTCAGGGATCTAGCTCCTACAATGAGCAGTTCTTC.

This chain uses TRBV20-1 with TRBJ2-4, with 7 nucleotides matching TRBD1. CDR1 DFQATT and CDR2 SNEGSKA come from the germline V gene (reference sequence). The CDR3 totals 16 residues. The junction had 8 bases not matched to a gene; V was cut back by 1 base and J by 2 bases. CDR3 sequence: CSARATGLFTKNIQYF. The CDR3 nucleotides are TGCAGTGCTAGAGCGACAGGGCTCTTTACCAAAAACATTCAGTACTTC.

This clonotype was found a few times. This chain joins TRBV4-1 and TRBJ2-1; D uncertain. The germline gives CDR1 MGHRA, CDR2 YSYEKL. This CDR3 has 12 amino acids. V dropped 1 base and J dropped 7 bases, with 5 bases sitting between them. CDR3: CASSQVANEQFF. In nucleotides, the CDR3 is TGCGCCAGCAGCCAAGTTGCGAATGAGCAGTTCTTC.

The chain links TRBV6-2 or TRBV6-3 to TRBJ1-1; 8 positions match TRBD1. The CDR3 consists of 18 residues. Germline CDR1 is MNHEY and CDR2 is SVGEGT. V dropped 0 bases and J dropped 0; count of bases not matched to a gene: 9. CDR3 in DNA: TGTGCCAGCAGTTACTCCAAGGGGGACAGGCATATGAACACTGAAGCTTTCTTT. Translating it yields CASSYSKGDRHMNTEAFF.

This clonotype was detected only a few times. This rearrangement joins TRBV19 to TRBJ2-1; D is possibly TRBD2 (7 bases). CDR3 length equals 15 residues. Germline loops: CDR1 LNHDA, CDR2 SQIVND (reference sequence). The V end was cut by 3 bases, the J end by 8 bases, with 17 bases between. CDR3 loop: CASSIKRGGLDEQFF. Here the CDR3 DNA reads TGTGCCAGTAGTATTAAGAGGGGGGGTTTGGATGAGCAGTTCTTC. The variable domain in full, with the rest retrieved from reference TRBV19 and TRBJ2-1, is DGGITQSPKYLFRKEGQNVTLSCEQNLNHDAMYWYRQDPGQGLRLIYYSQIVNDFQKGDIAEGYSVSREKKESFPLTVTSAQKNPTAFYLCASSIKRGGLDEQFFGPGTRLTVL.

The chain uses TRBV5-4 and TRBJ2-1; TRBD2 matches at 8 bases. V gave up 4 bases and J gave up 1 base; unmatched junction bases: 4. Germline CDR1 SGHNT, CDR2 YYREEE (reference sequence). The CDR3 is 15 residues long. The CDR3 is CASSIAGPSYNEQFF. The CDR3 DNA reads as TGTGCCAGCAGCATAGCGGGGCCATCCTACAATGAGCAGTTCTTC.

The table lists this clonotype with a few counts. This chain links TRBV6-1 with TRBJ2-6; D possibly corresponds to TRBD2 (6 bases). Germline loops: CDR1 MNHNS, CDR2 SASEGT. The germline V and J ends were trimmed by 6 bases and 0 bases, with 15 bases remaining between them. The CDR3 length is 17 residues. CDR3 amino acids: CASSPGTGDSGANVLTF. In DNA form, the CDR3 reads TGTGCCAGCAGCCCGGGGACTGGGGACTCTGGGGCCAACGTCCTGACTTTC.

V is TRBV12-3 or TRBV12-4 and J is TRBJ2-1; the match to TRBD2 covers 9 bases. This CDR3 is 15 amino acids long. With 5 bases clipped from V and 9 bases from J, the junction kept 11 bases outside the gene matches. CDR3 DNA sequence: TGTGCCAGCAGTCGGTCGGCGGGAGGGCCCAGTGAGCAGTTCTTC. Translated: CASSRSAGGPSEQFF.

The table lists this clonotype with a few counts. V and J are TRBV28 and TRBJ1-2; a weak D match, TRBD1 (6 bases). From germline, CDR1 is MDHEN and CDR2 SYDVKM. The CDR3 loop spans 14 amino acids. Between the trimmed V and J ends, which lost 3 bases and 4 bases, there was a span of 12 bases. CDR3 in amino acids: CASSFSGGRYGYTF. CDR3 coding DNA: TGTGCCAGCAGTTTTTCCGGGGGCCGCTATGGCTACACCTTC.

The chain employs TRBV5-1 and TRBJ2-5; 11 bases align to TRBD2. Germline loops: CDR1 SGHRS, CDR2 YFSETQ. This CDR3 region has 14 residues. The V segment lost 2 bases and the J segment 5 bases; nucleotides outside the gene matches: 2. The DNA of the CDR3 is TGCGCCAGCAGCTTACTAGCGGGAGACGAGACCCAGTACTTC. It codes for CASSLLAGDETQYF.

This clonotype came up many times. This chain uses TRBV6-2 or TRBV6-3 with TRBJ2-1; 12 bases are shared with TRBD1. The CDR3 has 15 amino acids. V was pared by 6 bases and J by 8 bases, with 8 bases of the junction left unmatched. Germline CDR1 and CDR2: MNHEY and SVGEGT. The chain's CDR3 is CASRPGGQGAYEQFF. The CDR3 DNA sequence: TGTGCCAGCAGGCCGGGGGGACAGGGGGCGTATGAGCAGTTCTTC.

This clonotype was counted a few times. This chain connects TRBV27 to TRBJ2-4, with D maybe TRBD2 (6 bases). Germline CDR1 reads MNHEY; CDR2 reads SMNVEV (reference sequence). V was clipped by 5 bases and J by 4 bases, with 24 bases between them. This CDR3 spans 18 amino acids. CDR3 in DNA: TGTGCCAGCAGTCCCCGGTTTGTTTCCCTGCGGGAAAAAAACATTCAGTACTTC. As protein: CASSPRFVSLREKNIQYF.

This clonotype was counted at least ten times. This chain connects TRBV7-2 to TRBJ2-3; 7 bases are a match to TRBD2. The germline CDR1 and CDR2 sequences are SGHTA and FQGNSA. This CDR3 comprises 14 residues. The V segment lost 1 base and the J segment 3 bases; nucleotides outside the gene matches: 1. The CDR3 region is CASSLDGRTDTQYF. The DNA for the CDR3 is TGTGCCAGCAGCTTAGACGGGAGGACAGATACGCAGTATTTT.